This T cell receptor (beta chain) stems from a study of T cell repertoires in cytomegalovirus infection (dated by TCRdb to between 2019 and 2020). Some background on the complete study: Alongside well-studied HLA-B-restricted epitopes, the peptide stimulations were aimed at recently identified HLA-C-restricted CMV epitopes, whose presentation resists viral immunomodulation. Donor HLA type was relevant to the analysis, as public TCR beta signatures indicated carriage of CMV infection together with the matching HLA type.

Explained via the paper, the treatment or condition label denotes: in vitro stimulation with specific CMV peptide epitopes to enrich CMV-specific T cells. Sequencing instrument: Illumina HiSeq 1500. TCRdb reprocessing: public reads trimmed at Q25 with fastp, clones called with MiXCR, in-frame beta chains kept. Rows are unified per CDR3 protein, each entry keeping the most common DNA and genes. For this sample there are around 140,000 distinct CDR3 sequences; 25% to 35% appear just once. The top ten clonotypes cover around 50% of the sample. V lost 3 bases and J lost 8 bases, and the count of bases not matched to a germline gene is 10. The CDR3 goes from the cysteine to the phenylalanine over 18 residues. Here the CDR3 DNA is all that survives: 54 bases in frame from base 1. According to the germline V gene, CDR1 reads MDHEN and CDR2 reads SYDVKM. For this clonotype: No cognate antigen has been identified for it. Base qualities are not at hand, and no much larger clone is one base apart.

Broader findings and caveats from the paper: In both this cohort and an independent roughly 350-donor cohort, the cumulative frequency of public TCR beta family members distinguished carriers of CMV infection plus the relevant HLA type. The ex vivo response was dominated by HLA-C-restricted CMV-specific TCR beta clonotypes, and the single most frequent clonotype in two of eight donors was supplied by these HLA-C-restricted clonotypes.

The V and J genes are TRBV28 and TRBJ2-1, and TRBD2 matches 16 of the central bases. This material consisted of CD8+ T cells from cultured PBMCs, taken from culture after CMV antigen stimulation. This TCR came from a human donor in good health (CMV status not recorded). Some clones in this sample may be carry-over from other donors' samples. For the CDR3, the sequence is CASSLEPGLAGGQDEQFF. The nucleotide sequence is TGTGCCAGCAGTTTGGAACCGGGACTAGCGGGGGGGCAGGATGAGCAGTTCTTC.